Below, 12 T cell receptor beta chains from the same sample are listed, as sequenced in a study of blood T cell repertoires in COVID-19. Sequenced by immunoSEQ multiplex PCR; TCRdb stores in-frame clones only, minus some. The top ten clones hold 2% to 2.5% of a sample with about 130,000 clones, about 87% of them seen once. The sample comprised peripheral blood. Receptor source: a man in his forties or fifties with active COVID-19.

V usage is TRBV7-2 and J usage is TRBJ2-5; 9 positions agree with TRBD1. This CDR3 is built from 15 residues. Trimming took 3 bases from V and 4 from J; bases not matched to a gene: 6. The germline V gene encodes CDR1 SGHTA and CDR2 FQGNSA. The CDR3 DNA sequence: TGTGCCAGCAGCTTGGCCGGGACAGGGTTAGAGACCCAGTACTTC. Its translation is CASSLAGTGLETQYF.

The gene calls are TRBV4-2 and TRBJ2-3, with 9 positions matching TRBD2. CDR3 length equals 16 residues. Germline V gives CDR1 LGHNA, CDR2 YNFKEQ. Trimming at V came to 3 bases and at J to 4 bases, leaving 8 bases not matched to a gene. For the CDR3, the DNA is TGTGCCAGCAGCCATGAACCGGGACTAGCCTCAGATACGCAGTATTTT. Residues: CASSHEPGLASDTQYF.

The chain has TRBV29-1 and TRBJ2-6; weak D call: TRBD1 (6 bases). The V gene's germline CDR1 is SQVTM and CDR2 ANQGSEA. The V gene lost 7 bases and the J gene lost 0 bases, with 7 bases spanning the gap. CDR3 length: 13 residues. The CDR3 sequence is CSGQVSGANVLTF. As DNA, the CDR3 is TGCAGCGGACAGGTCTCTGGGGCCAACGTCCTGACTTTC. The variable domain in full, with the rest retrieved from reference TRBV29-1 and TRBJ2-6, is SAVISQKPSRDICQRGTSLTIQCQVDSQVTMMFWYRQQPGQSLTLIATANQGSEATYESGFVIDKFPISRPNLTFSTLTVSNMSPEDSSIYLCSGQVSGANVLTFGAGSRLTVL.

The chain uses TRBV5-8 and TRBJ1-2; maybe TRBD1 (6 bases). Germline V gene sequence: CDR1 SGHTS, CDR2 YDEGEE. The CDR3 sequence is 17 residues long. Trimming removed 3 bases from V and 3 bases from J, with 21 bases in between. The CDR3 nucleotides are TGTGCCAGCAGCTCTTTAGGAAGACAGGTTACTTACTATGGCTACACCTTC. Translating it yields CASSSLGRQVTYYGYTF.

This sequence joins TRBV19 and TRBJ2-2; TRBD1 matches 7 bases. The CDR3 is 14 amino acids. From germline, CDR1 is LNHDA and CDR2 SQIVND (reference sequence). With 8 bases clipped from V and 8 bases from J, the junction kept 11 bases outside the gene matches. The CDR3 DNA is TGTGCCAGTTCCACCGGGACAGATTTAGGGGAGCTGTTTTTT. This encodes CASSTGTDLGELFF. The full variable domain, in which reference TRBV19 and TRBJ2-2 provide the parts outside the CDR3, is DGGITQSPKYLFRKEGQNVTLSCEQNLNHDAMYWYRQDPGQGLRLIYYSQIVNDFQKGDIAEGYSVSREKKESFPLTVTSAQKNPTAFYLCASSTGTDLGELFFGEGSRLTVL.

This clone is categorized as medium-sized (0.01 to 0.1%). The CDR3 loop is CSAATGSEAFF. The CDR3 DNA sequence: TGCAGTGCTGCTACAGGGTCTGAAGCTTTCTTT. The chain employs TRBV20-1 and TRBJ1-1, with D possibly TRBD1 on 6 matching bases. Germline lookup yields CDR1 DFQATT and CDR2 SNEGSKA (reference sequence). V was pared by 5 bases and J by 6 bases, with 10 bases between. The CDR3 is 11 residues long.

The chain is built from TRBV2 and TRBJ1-2; 10 bases agree with TRBD1. The germline V gene has CDR1 SNHLY and CDR2 FYNNEI. The CDR3 covers 18 residues. Unmatched junction bases numbered 10, after V lost 2 bases and J lost 1 base. The CDR3 here is CASSEIRAGTGDNYGYTF. The CDR3 coding sequence is TGTGCCAGCAGTGAAATTAGGGCCGGGACAGGGGATAACTATGGCTACACCTTC.

This chain uses TRBV19 with TRBJ2-7, with 7 bases identical to TRBD1. The CDR3 has 14 amino acids. The V gene end was trimmed by 6 bases and the J gene end by 2 bases; junction bases not matched to a gene: 7. Germline-derived CDR1 and CDR2 are LNHDA and SQIVND (reference sequence). The CDR3 DNA sequence: TGTGCCAGTAGACCGCCGGGACAGACCTACGAGCAGTACTTC. This translates into CASRPPGQTYEQYF.

The V call is TRBV6-5, the J call TRBJ2-7, with TRBD1 identical over 7 bases. V lost 2 bases to trimming and J lost 4 bases; unmatched junction nucleotides: 5. Per germline, CDR1 MNHEY and CDR2 SVGAGI. The CDR3 loop spans 14 amino acids. CDR3 coding DNA: TGTGCCAGCAGTTACAACAGGGGTCGGTACGAGCAGTACTTC. Translating it yields CASSYNRGRYEQYF.

The chain couples TRBV4-2 to TRBJ2-5; D perhaps matches TRBD2 (6 bases). V was pared by 3 bases and J by 5 bases, with 19 bases between. The CDR3 consists of 16 residues. Germline values: CDR1 LGHNA, CDR2 YNFKEQ. In DNA form, the CDR3 reads TGTGCCAGCAGCCACGAATCCGGGACTCTGGGGGAGACCCAGTACTTC. Translation: CASSHESGTLGETQYF.

The chain has TRBV5-4 and TRBJ1-4; TRBD1 might be the D (5 bases). The germline V gene encodes CDR1 SGHNT and CDR2 YYREEE (reference sequence). Trimming stripped 4 bases from V and 0 bases from J, with 7 bases between. This CDR3 contains 14 residues. The CDR3 sequence is CASSSRATNEKLFF. CDR3 DNA sequence: TGTGCCAGCAGCAGCAGGGCAACTAATGAAAAACTGTTTTTT.

The rearrangement links TRBV7-2 to TRBJ2-7; 9 bases line up with TRBD1. CDR3 length: 17 residues. The J segment lost 3 bases and the V segment lost 0 bases, leaving 9 bases of the junction unmatched. From germline, CDR1 is SGHTA and CDR2 FQGNSA. In nucleotides, the CDR3 is TGTGCCAGCAGCTTAGCGAAGCAAACAGGGGGCAGCTACGAGCAGTACTTC. Translated: CASSLAKQTGGSYEQYF.